Listed below are T cell receptor beta chains from one sample, sequenced in a study of control samples from healthy donors and cancer patients. The repertoire was sequenced with immunoSEQ multiplex PCR; TCRdb's copy has only in-frame clones and lacks some. Among about 150,000 clones listed, 93% were seen once. The sample taken for sequencing was blood. The origin of the receptors is a man between 45 and 60 years old in good health. The CDR3 runs from the conserved cysteine through the conserved F or W. Each record gives: V gene, clone size, D gene, J gene, CDR3 DNA, CDR3 protein. D genes are given only for firm matches. For some rows the clone size is stated as once, few or many, or as a class when expanded; others skip it.

v_gene: TRBV6-4; abundance: .; d_gene: TRBD1; j_gene: TRBJ2-2; CDR3nt: TGTGCCAGCAGTGACTCGGGACAGGGGGGAACCGGGGAGCTGTTTTTT; CDR3aa: CASSDSGQGGTGELFF
v_gene: TRBV7-3; abundance: .; d_gene: TRBD1; j_gene: TRBJ1-2; CDR3nt: TGTGCCAGCAGCCCGCTGACAGGGGGCGCGGGTGGCTACACCTTC; CDR3aa: CASSPLTGGAGGYTF
v_gene: TRBV27; abundance: .; d_gene: TRBD2; j_gene: TRBJ2-1; CDR3nt: TGTGCCAGCAGGAATGGAGGGCTAGCGGGAGGGTACGGGCAGTTCTTC; CDR3aa: CASRNGGLAGGYGQFF
v_gene: TRBV10-2; abundance: once; d_gene: .; j_gene: TRBJ2-7; CDR3nt: TGCGCCAGCAGCCCACGGCGCGGGAACTCCTACGAGCAGTACTTC; CDR3aa: CASSPRRGNSYEQYF
v_gene: TRBV10-1; abundance: .; d_gene: .; j_gene: TRBJ2-7; CDR3nt: TGCGCCAGCAGTGAGTCGACCTGGGGCGAGCAGTACTTC; CDR3aa: CASSESTWGEQYF
v_gene: TRBV10-3; abundance: .; d_gene: .; j_gene: TRBJ2-1; CDR3nt: TGTGCCATCAGTGGTTCTAACACGGACGAGCAGTTCTTC; CDR3aa: CAISGSNTDEQFF
v_gene: TRBV18; abundance: .; d_gene: .; j_gene: TRBJ2-3; CDR3nt: TGTGCCAGCTCACCACCGCGTCTCAGGACCACAGATACGCAGTATTTT; CDR3aa: CASSPPRLRTTDTQYF
v_gene: TRBV5-6; abundance: once; d_gene: .; j_gene: TRBJ2-7; CDR3nt: TGTGCCAGCAGCTTGGAACAGGGTCTGGAGCAGTACTTC; CDR3aa: CASSLEQGLEQYF
v_gene: TRBV30; abundance: .; d_gene: TRBD2; j_gene: TRBJ2-1; CDR3nt: TGTGCCTGGAGCGGACTAGCGGGAGGGCAAAGTGAGCAGTTCTTC; CDR3aa: CAWSGLAGGQSEQFF
v_gene: TRBV5-4; abundance: .; d_gene: .; j_gene: TRBJ2-2; CDR3nt: TGTGCCAGCAGCCCGAGTTACGGGACTCCCACCGGGGAGCTGTTTTTT; CDR3aa: CASSPSYGTPTGELFF
v_gene: TRBV27; abundance: .; d_gene: .; j_gene: TRBJ2-2; CDR3nt: TGTGCCAGCAGTTTTATATATCCCCGTGATGGCTTAAACACCGGGGAGCTGTTTTTT; CDR3aa: CASSFIYPRDGLNTGELFF
v_gene: TRBV6-2/TRBV6-3; abundance: .; d_gene: TRBD1; j_gene: TRBJ2-2; CDR3nt: TGTGCCAGCAGTTCTCGGACAGGGGGCGGCGGGGAGCTGTTTTTT; CDR3aa: CASSSRTGGGGELFF
v_gene: TRBV12-3/TRBV12-4; abundance: .; d_gene: .; j_gene: TRBJ1-2; CDR3nt: TGTGCCAGCAGACATGGAGGGCCCTATGGCTACACCTTC; CDR3aa: CASRHGGPYGYTF
v_gene: TRBV6-6; abundance: .; d_gene: .; j_gene: TRBJ1-6; CDR3nt: TGTGCCAGCGGGGGCCTCTCCTATAATTCACCCCTCCACTTT; CDR3aa: CASGGLSYNSPLHF
v_gene: TRBV12-3/TRBV12-4; abundance: once; d_gene: .; j_gene: TRBJ2-1; CDR3nt: TGTGCCAGCAATGCTCAGGGTCAGGAGCAGTTCTTC; CDR3aa: CASNAQGQEQFF
v_gene: TRBV7-2; abundance: .; d_gene: .; j_gene: TRBJ1-6; CDR3nt: TGTGCCAGCAGAATGGGTTACTCCTATAATTCACCCCTCCACTTT; CDR3aa: CASRMGYSYNSPLHF
v_gene: TRBV24-1; abundance: .; d_gene: .; j_gene: TRBJ2-2; CDR3nt: TGTGCCACCAGTGATGGAGGGGGAGCCCCCGGGGAGCTGTTTTTT; CDR3aa: CATSDGGGAPGELFF
v_gene: TRBV27; abundance: .; d_gene: .; j_gene: TRBJ2-7; CDR3nt: TGTGCCAGCAGTTTAACCCCCCTCCCTCGTGGACAGCCAGTAACCTACGAGCAGTACTTC; CDR3aa: CASSLTPLPRGQPVTYEQYF
v_gene: TRBV7-3; abundance: .; d_gene: .; j_gene: TRBJ1-6; CDR3nt: TGTGCCAGCAGCTTAGGGGGAGGCTTGGATTCACCCCTCCACTTT; CDR3aa: CASSLGGGLDSPLHF
v_gene: TRBV3-1/TRBV3-2; abundance: .; d_gene: TRBD1; j_gene: TRBJ1-1; CDR3nt: TGTGCCAGCAGCCAAGATTGGCCAGGGGGCTGGGGCACTGAAGCTTTCTTT; CDR3aa: CASSQDWPGGWGTEAFF
v_gene: TRBV18; abundance: .; d_gene: .; j_gene: TRBJ2-6; CDR3nt: TGTGCCAGCTCACCCGTCCAGGGCTCTGGGGCCAACGTCCTGACTTTC; CDR3aa: CASSPVQGSGANVLTF
v_gene: TRBV5-4; abundance: .; d_gene: .; j_gene: TRBJ2-1; CDR3nt: TGTGCCAGCAGCTTGGCAGCTTCTGAGCAGTTCTTC; CDR3aa: CASSLAASEQFF
v_gene: TRBV15; abundance: .; d_gene: .; j_gene: TRBJ1-1; CDR3nt: TGTGCCACCAGCAGAGATCGACGGACCAACTTGAACACTGAAGCTTTCTTT; CDR3aa: CATSRDRRTNLNTEAFF
v_gene: TRBV12-3/TRBV12-4; abundance: .; d_gene: .; j_gene: TRBJ2-7; CDR3nt: TGTGCCAGCAGGACCCACAGACACTACGAGCAGTACTTC; CDR3aa: CASRTHRHYEQYF
v_gene: TRBV5-1; abundance: once; d_gene: TRBD1; j_gene: TRBJ2-7; CDR3nt: TGCGCCAGCAGCTTGGCGGGACAGGGAACCGAGCAGTACTTC; CDR3aa: CASSLAGQGTEQYF
v_gene: TRBV6-1; abundance: .; d_gene: TRBD1; j_gene: TRBJ1-2; CDR3nt: TGTGCCAGCAGTGAAGCTGGAACAGGGGCGGGCTATGGCTACACCTTC; CDR3aa: CASSEAGTGAGYGYTF
v_gene: TRBV30; abundance: .; d_gene: .; j_gene: TRBJ1-5; CDR3nt: TGTGCCACTTCCGGGAATAGCAATCAGCCCCAGCATTTT; CDR3aa: CATSGNSNQPQHF
v_gene: TRBV10-3; abundance: .; d_gene: .; j_gene: TRBJ1-5; CDR3nt: TGTGCCACCAGGGGTGGTGGGAGCAATCAGCCCCAGCATTTT; CDR3aa: CATRGGGSNQPQHF
v_gene: TRBV3-1/TRBV3-2; abundance: .; d_gene: TRBD2; j_gene: TRBJ2-2; CDR3nt: TGTGCCAGCAGCCAACTAGCGGGAGGTCCGAACACCGGGGAGCTGTTTTTT; CDR3aa: CASSQLAGGPNTGELFF
v_gene: TRBV14; abundance: once; d_gene: TRBD1; j_gene: TRBJ1-3; CDR3nt: TGTGCCAGCAGCCAAATACTCCCGGGACAGTGGCCTGGAAACACCATATATTTT; CDR3aa: CASSQILPGQWPGNTIYF
v_gene: TRBV7-8; abundance: .; d_gene: TRBD2; j_gene: TRBJ2-7; CDR3nt: TGTGCCAGCACCCCTGGGTCACTAGCGGGAGTCGAGCAGTACTTC; CDR3aa: CASTPGSLAGVEQYF
v_gene: TRBV18; abundance: .; d_gene: TRBD2; j_gene: TRBJ2-7; CDR3nt: TGTGCCAGCTCACGAGGACTAGCGGGAAGCTCCTACGAGCAGTACTTC; CDR3aa: CASSRGLAGSSYEQYF
v_gene: TRBV3-1/TRBV3-2; abundance: .; d_gene: TRBD2; j_gene: TRBJ2-7; CDR3nt: TGTGCCAGCAGCCAGGGACTATACGAGCAGTACTTC; CDR3aa: CASSQGLYEQYF
v_gene: TRBV2; abundance: .; d_gene: .; j_gene: TRBJ1-5; CDR3nt: TGTGCCAGCAGTAAAACAGGGCCCAATCAGCCCCAGCATTTT; CDR3aa: CASSKTGPNQPQHF
v_gene: TRBV28; abundance: once; d_gene: TRBD1; j_gene: TRBJ1-2; CDR3nt: TGTGCCAGCAGTGCCTCAGGGGGCGAAGCCTATGGCTACACCTTC; CDR3aa: CASSASGGEAYGYTF
v_gene: TRBV12-3/TRBV12-4; abundance: .; d_gene: .; j_gene: TRBJ1-2; CDR3nt: TGTGCCAGCAGTTCAAGGGGAGGCGGCTACACCTTC; CDR3aa: CASSSRGGGYTF
v_gene: TRBV20-1; abundance: .; d_gene: .; j_gene: TRBJ2-1; CDR3nt: TGCAGTGCTGGGCGGGACAATGAGCAGTTCTTC; CDR3aa: CSAGRDNEQFF
v_gene: TRBV7-3; abundance: .; d_gene: .; j_gene: TRBJ2-6; CDR3nt: TGTGCCAGCAGCGCCTCTAGCGCCACCTTCTCTGGGGCCAACGTCCTGACTTTC; CDR3aa: CASSASSATFSGANVLTF
v_gene: TRBV24-1; abundance: .; d_gene: TRBD1; j_gene: TRBJ2-7; CDR3nt: TGTGCCACCAGTCACAGGGGGTTCAACGAGCAGTACTTC; CDR3aa: CATSHRGFNEQYF
v_gene: TRBV7-2; abundance: few; d_gene: TRBD1; j_gene: TRBJ2-7; CDR3nt: TGTGCCAGCAGCCAAGACCGGGACAGGGGCTACGAGCAGTACTTC; CDR3aa: CASSQDRDRGYEQYF
v_gene: TRBV19; abundance: .; d_gene: TRBD1; j_gene: TRBJ2-7; CDR3nt: TGTGCCAGTAGTTTGGGACAGGGGGCGCGGGCGGTAAGCGAGCAGTACTTC; CDR3aa: CASSLGQGARAVSEQYF
v_gene: TRBV28; abundance: once; d_gene: .; j_gene: TRBJ2-3; CDR3nt: TGTGCCAGCAGTTTTGAAGGGAGCACAGATACGCAGTATTTT; CDR3aa: CASSFEGSTDTQYF
v_gene: TRBV14; abundance: .; d_gene: .; j_gene: TRBJ2-7; CDR3nt: TGTGCCAGCAGCCAAAGGGCGGGACGGAGCTCCTACGAGCAGTACTTC; CDR3aa: CASSQRAGRSSYEQYF
v_gene: TRBV4-1; abundance: .; d_gene: .; j_gene: TRBJ2-7; CDR3nt: TGCGCCAGCAGCCAAGAAGAATTACGGACCTACGAGCAGTACTTC; CDR3aa: CASSQEELRTYEQYF
v_gene: TRBV24-1; abundance: .; d_gene: TRBD2; j_gene: TRBJ2-2; CDR3nt: TGTGCCACCAGGGCCCCGTCAGGGAGGGACACCGGGGAGCTGTTTTTT; CDR3aa: CATRAPSGRDTGELFF
v_gene: TRBV5-3; abundance: .; d_gene: TRBD2; j_gene: TRBJ2-7; CDR3nt: TGTGCCAGAAGCCGGGGGGCTAGCGGGTCAAACGAGCAGTACTTC; CDR3aa: CARSRGASGSNEQYF
v_gene: TRBV6-5; abundance: .; d_gene: .; j_gene: TRBJ1-2; CDR3nt: TGTGCCAGCAGTCGCCAGGGGAACTATGGCTACACCTTC; CDR3aa: CASSRQGNYGYTF
v_gene: TRBV28; abundance: .; d_gene: TRBD1; j_gene: TRBJ1-5; CDR3nt: TGTGCCAGCAGTTTTTACAGGGGGCACGATCAGCCCCAGCATTTT; CDR3aa: CASSFYRGHDQPQHF
v_gene: TRBV19; abundance: .; d_gene: .; j_gene: TRBJ2-5; CDR3nt: TGTGCCAGTAGTCCTGGTGACCGCGAGACCCAGTACTTC; CDR3aa: CASSPGDRETQYF
v_gene: TRBV18; abundance: .; d_gene: .; j_gene: TRBJ2-5; CDR3nt: TGTGCCAGCTCACCCCCGAGGCCCCACCAAGAGACCCAGTACTTC; CDR3aa: CASSPPRPHQETQYF
v_gene: TRBV3-1/TRBV3-2; abundance: .; d_gene: TRBD2; j_gene: TRBJ2-3; CDR3nt: TGTGCCAGCAGCCAACTAGCGGGAGAGGGGACAGATACGCAGTATTTT; CDR3aa: CASSQLAGEGTDTQYF
v_gene: TRBV24-1; abundance: .; d_gene: .; j_gene: TRBJ1-5; CDR3nt: TGTGCCACCAGTGACCCTATGACGAGTCAGCCCCAGCATTTT; CDR3aa: CATSDPMTSQPQHF
v_gene: TRBV15; abundance: .; d_gene: .; j_gene: TRBJ2-2; CDR3nt: TGTGCCACCAGCAGAGATAGGCCGAACACGAACACCGGGGAGCTGTTTTTT; CDR3aa: CATSRDRPNTNTGELFF